Listed below are T cell receptor beta chains from one sample, sequenced in a study of blood T cell repertoires in COVID-19. Libraries were prepared by immunoSEQ multiplex PCR; TCRdb keeps only in-frame clonotypes and omits some of them. The sample has some 300,000 clones, 90% seen once. The sequenced sample consisted of PBMCs or T cells enriched from blood (not recorded which). The source of these receptors is a woman between 25 and 40 years old who had been exposed to COVID-19. Both conserved end residues are part of each CDR3. A D gene is named only where the DNA matches it firmly. The size of a clone is reported for some rows only, either as once, few or many, or as a class for expanded clones.

>TRBD1|.|TRBV5-1|TRBJ1-2
CASSFYRDRGNGYTF
TGCGCCAGCAGCTTTTACCGGGACAGGGGGAATGGCTACACCTTC
>TRBD1|.|TRBV18|TRBJ1-4
CASSRRDRDEKLFF
TGTGCCAGCTCACGCCGGGACAGAGATGAAAAACTGTTTTTT
>.|.|TRBV3-1/TRBV3-2|TRBJ2-7
CASSQVVSPPYEQYF
TGTGCCAGCAGCCAAGTTGTTAGCCCCCCATACGAGCAGTACTTC
>TRBD1|.|TRBV4-1|TRBJ2-7
CASSRDRGLYEQYF
TGCGCCAGCAGCCGGGACAGGGGTCTTTACGAGCAGTACTTC
>TRBD1|once|TRBV27|TRBJ1-2
CASSFGQGRGYTF
TGTGCCAGCAGTTTCGGACAGGGGCGAGGCTACACCTTC
>.|.|TRBV7-9|TRBJ1-6
CASSYSRGGNNSPLHF
TGTGCCAGCAGTTACTCGAGGGGGGGGAATAATTCACCCCTCCACTTT
>.|.|TRBV10-3|TRBJ1-2
CAIRYTALNYGYTF
TGTGCCATCAGATACACAGCCCTTAACTATGGCTACACCTTC
>TRBD1|.|TRBV7-3|TRBJ1-4
CASSLTGTGEKLFF
TGTGCCAGCAGCTTAACCGGGACAGGCGAAAAACTGTTTTTT
>TRBD1|.|TRBV5-1|TRBJ2-5
CASSLGQGHQETQYF
TGCGCCAGCAGCTTAGGACAGGGCCACCAAGAGACCCAGTACTTC
>.|.|TRBV5-1|TRBJ1-2
CASSLGGASYGYTF
TGCGCCAGCAGCTTGGGGGGCGCAAGCTATGGCTACACCTTC
>.|.|TRBV6-2/TRBV6-3|TRBJ2-7
CASSYSREQYF
TGTGCCAGCAGTTACTCGAGGGAGCAGTACTTC
>.|few|TRBV5-1|TRBJ1-1
CASSLVELNTEAFF
TGCGCCAGCAGCTTGGTGGAGTTGAACACTGAAGCTTTCTTT
>TRBD1|.|TRBV24-1|TRBJ1-4
CATSDLSWDRTNEKLFF
TGTGCCACCAGTGATTTGTCGTGGGACAGAACTAATGAAAAACTGTTTTTT
>.|few|TRBV2|TRBJ1-3
CASRGLIGNTIYF
TGTGCCAGCAGAGGACTGATAGGAAACACCATATATTTT
>TRBD2|.|TRBV11-2|TRBJ2-3
CASSLGLAGDTQYF
TGTGCCAGCAGCTTAGGACTAGCGGGTGATACGCAGTATTTT
>.|once|TRBV2|TRBJ1-6
CASSDAGPRNSPLHF
TGTGCCAGCAGTGACGCAGGGCCTAGAAATTCACCCCTCCACTTT
>.|.|TRBV6-5|TRBJ2-7
CASSLDREGGEQYF
TGTGCCAGCAGTTTGGACAGGGAGGGAGGCGAGCAGTACTTC
>.|.|TRBV4-2|TRBJ1-2
CASSQDRRGGNGYTF
TGTGCCAGCAGCCAAGATCGGCGGGGGGGGAATGGCTACACCTTC
>TRBD1|.|TRBV7-8|TRBJ1-1
CASSKDRGMNTEAFF
TGTGCCAGCAGCAAGGACAGGGGGATGAACACTGAAGCTTTCTTT
>.|few|TRBV7-9|TRBJ2-7
CASSPSSYEQYF
TGTGCCAGCAGCCCTAGCTCCTACGAGCAGTACTTC
>.|.|TRBV28|TRBJ1-6
CASSLLLEPLHF
TGTGCCAGCAGTTTATTACTTGAACCCCTCCACTTT
>TRBD1|.|TRBV27|TRBJ1-5
CASSLDRGQHF
TGTGCCAGCAGTCTGGACAGGGGCCAGCATTTT
>TRBD1|.|TRBV19|TRBJ1-3
CASGDRGLRNTIYF
TGTGCCAGTGGGGACAGGGGGCTTCGGAACACCATATATTTT
>TRBD2|.|TRBV18|TRBJ2-2
CASSPPGGPGELFF
TGTGCCAGCTCACCTCCGGGGGGTCCCGGGGAGCTGTTTTTT
>.|.|TRBV15|TRBJ1-2
CATSRDPGGGFNYGYTF
TGTGCCACCAGCAGAGACCCGGGGGGGGGATTTAACTATGGCTACACCTTC
>.|.|TRBV9|TRBJ1-5
CASSVGHSNQPQHF
TGTGCCAGCAGCGTAGGACATTCGAATCAGCCCCAGCATTTT
>.|.|TRBV6-5|TRBJ2-7
CASNRWLSSEQYF
TGTGCCAGCAATAGATGGCTTTCTAGCGAGCAGTACTTC